This T cell receptor (beta chain) derives from a study of CD8 T cells in Susac syndrome. Looked up from germline, CDR1 is SGHDT and CDR2 is YYEEEE. The CDR3 has 19 residues. Trimming shortened V by 4 bases and J by 5 bases, and 25 bases separated the two germline ends. RNA was extracted with the RNeasy kit, and a quantity of roughly 0.5 to 1 ug was reverse transcribed using random hexamers. One entry per CDR3 protein, called by TCRdb with MiXCR from the immunoSEQ multiplex PCR reads. Among approximately 210,000 distinct CDR3 sequences listed, less than 95% were seen once. This clonotype has only one observation.

The clonotype was recovered from a human donor with Susac syndrome. Sequences were obtained from CD4+ T cells from PBMCs. The chain recombines TRBV5-6 with TRBJ2-6, with D maybe TRBD2 (7 bases). CDR3 sequence (DNA): TGTGCCAGCAGCGACTTCAGGAGGGGGGGCCTTCGTCGGGCCAACGTCCTGACTTTC. Its protein product is CASSDFRRGGLRRANVLTF.